This TCR beta chain comes out of a study of cytomegalovirus exposure and HLA in healthy donors. PCR primers comprised 60 Vbeta and 13 Jbeta primers. TCRdb keeps only in-frame clones here, not all; method: immunoSEQ multiplex PCR. The table lists 200,000 to 250,000 clones, 65% to 85% of them singletons, with 0.71% in the top ten. This clone was counted only a few times. Germline-derived CDR1 and CDR2 are LGHNA and YNFKEQ. Trimming cost V 0 bases and J 7 bases, with 16 bases left between them. The CDR3 runs to 16 residues. The receptor comes from a boy between 2 and 10 years old in good health and CMV-seronegative. The specimen was PBMCs. The chain employs TRBV4-2 and TRBJ2-1; D may be TRBD2 (6 bases). CDR3 protein: CASSQDSSGWGNEQFF. The CDR3 coding sequence is TGTGCCAGCAGCCAAGATAGCAGCGGGTGGGGGAATGAGCAGTTCTTC.